This TCR beta chain appears in the sequencing data of a study of CD8+CD57+ T cells in acquired aplastic anemia. Study information: Quantities of DNA derived from sorted CD4+ and CD8+ cells averaged roughly 3.4 ug.

It was patients with CD8+CD57+ cell expansion by flow cytometry who were chosen for sequencing. Germline V gives CDR1 SNHLY, CDR2 FYNNEI. The V gene lost 10 bases and the J gene lost 2 bases, with 15 bases spanning the gap. This CDR3 region has 13 residues. TCR beta VDJ and CDR3 were profiled, and genomic DNA was the template. TCRdb redid the calling of the reads with MiXCR, one entry per CDR3 protein. The data contain about 160,000 distinct CDR3 sequences, 60% to 80% of them seen just once; the ten biggest clones take up approximately 42%. This clonotype came up once. This TCR derives from a human donor with aplastic anemia. The chain recombines TRBV2 with TRBJ2-7; no clear D. Sequencing was done on a sample of sorted CD4+, CD8+, or CD8+CD57+ T cells (not recorded which) from PBMCs. CDR3 coding DNA: TGTGCCACAAGCCACGACGTAACCTACGAGCAGTACTTC. This translates into CATSHDVTYEQYF.